These 18 T cell receptor beta chains share one sample of origin, sequenced in a study of CD8 T cells in ankylosing spondylitis. TCRdb recomputed calls from the 5' RACE reads with MiXCR, one row per CDR3 protein. The data show some 250,000 distinct CDR3 sequences, about 24% seen once. Sequenced sample: blood, either unsorted or a sorted T cell fraction (not recorded which). The receptors shown here come from a male donor with ankylosing spondylitis or in good health (not recorded which).

This clonotype was seen ten or more times. The J gene is TRBJ2-1, the V gene TRBV20-1; D is uncertain. V was shortened by 4 bases and J by 2 bases, with 9 bases between the two germline ends. This CDR3 has 13 amino acids. Germline CDR1 and CDR2: DFQATT and SNEGSKA (reference sequence). The CDR3 bases are TGCAGTGCTAAAATCCCCCCCTACAATGAGCAGTTCTTC. It codes for CSAKIPPYNEQFF.

This clonotype was recorded at least ten times. The chain couples TRBV20-1 to TRBJ1-1; D ambiguous. The CDR3 runs to 11 residues. CDR1 is DFQATT and CDR2 is SNEGSKA in the germline V gene (reference sequence). With 7 bases removed from V and 6 bases from J, the gap between germline ends came to 12 bases. The CDR3 loop reads CSESGLAEAFF. CDR3 nucleotide sequence: TGCAGTGAGTCGGGATTGGCTGAAGCTTTCTTT.

At least ten counts were recorded for this clonotype. The V call is TRBV29-1, the J call TRBJ2-5, with a possible D match to TRBD1 (6 bases). V was cut by 4 bases and J by 5 bases, with 17 bases left in between. The CDR3 totals 14 residues. Germline assignment: CDR1 SQVTM and CDR2 ANQGSEA. The CDR3, as DNA: TGCAGCGTTGTAACAGGGTCCACCGGCGAGACCCAGTACTTC. The encoded protein is CSVVTGSTGETQYF.

This sequence joins TRBV24-1 and TRBJ2-1; 12 bases align to TRBD2. This CDR3 region has 16 residues. From germline, CDR1 is KGHDR and CDR2 SFDVKD. J lost 4 bases, V lost 2 bases, and 2 bases had no gene match. For the CDR3, the DNA is TGTGCCACCAGTGATTCTAGCGGGGGGGTATACAATGAGCAGTTCTTC. As protein: CATSDSSGGVYNEQFF.

V and J are TRBV6-6 and TRBJ2-5; D remains unclear. V lost 2 bases and J 4 bases, leaving 8 bases between the germline ends. CDR1 MNHNY and CDR2 SVGAGI come from the germline V gene (reference sequence). The CDR3 has 13 amino acids. CDR3 amino acids: CASSYAIGETQYF. The CDR3 DNA sequence: TGTGCCAGCAGTTACGCCATCGGAGAGACCCAGTACTTC.

Comment on this clonotype: A junction boundary mismatches the germline segment, possibly from a read error. CDR3: CSVRRGTDKQYF. Here the CDR3 DNA reads TGCAGCGTTCGTCGGGGCACAGATAAGCAGTATTTT. The chain is built from TRBV29-1 and TRBJ2-3; D may match TRBD1 or TRBD2 (5 bases each). Germline V gene sequence: CDR1 SQVTM, CDR2 ANQGSEA. CDR3 length: 12 residues.

The V call is TRBV12-3 or TRBV12-4, the J call TRBJ2-1, with 10 nucleotides matching TRBD2. The CDR3 consists of 14 residues. V lost 6 bases and J lost 7; bases outside the gene matches: 6. The DNA for the CDR3 is TGTGCCAGCAGGAGCGGGGGGGCTCGGAATGAGCAGTTCTTC. Its protein is CASRSGGARNEQFF.

The chain joins TRBV29-1 to TRBJ1-1; D unclear. There are 12 residues in the CDR3. Germline V gene data show CDR1 as SQVTM and CDR2 as ANQGSEA. V was shortened by 2 bases and J by 3 bases, with 7 bases between the two germline ends. The CDR3 reads CSVERSYTEAFF. CDR3 sequence (DNA): TGCAGCGTTGAACGGTCTTACACTGAAGCTTTCTTT.

This chain uses TRBV5-5 with TRBJ2-5; D is ambiguous. Germline V gives CDR1 SGHKS, CDR2 YYEKEE (reference sequence). The CDR3 spans 15 residues. Trimming shortened V by 5 bases and J by 2 bases, and 16 bases separated the two germline ends. The CDR3 region is CASRSRRYLQETQYF. CDR3 DNA: TGTGCCAGCAGGTCTCGCAGGTATCTACAAGAGACCCAGTACTTC.

This clonotype was observed many times. The V gene is TRBV5-6, the J gene TRBJ2-1; 7 nucleotides line up with TRBD1. Germline V lookup: CDR1 SGHDT, CDR2 YYEEEE. The CDR3 is made up of 13 amino acids. V lost 5 bases and J lost 9; bases outside the gene matches: 8. The CDR3 bases are TGTGCCAGCAGTAAAGACAGGGCCAGTGAGCAGTTCTTC. Translating gives CASSKDRASEQFF.

V usage is TRBV10-3 and J usage is TRBJ2-1, with TRBD2 matching 14 bases. Trimming removed 7 bases from V and 5 bases from J; junction bases left unmatched: 4. Germline CDR1 ENHRY, CDR2 SYGVKD. This CDR3 region has 15 residues. The CDR3 DNA sequence: TGTGCCATCACCCCGACTAGCGGGGGGGACAATGAGCAGTTCTTC. Amino acids: CAITPTSGGDNEQFF.

The V gene is TRBV20-1, the J gene TRBJ2-1; 10 bases fit TRBD2. Germline CDR1 DFQATT, CDR2 SNEGSKA (reference sequence). After removal of 6 bases from V and 4 bases from J, the junction contained 18 bases not matched to a gene. The CDR3 covers 18 residues. CDR3: CSANPWASGGRVYNEQFF. As DNA, the CDR3 is TGCAGTGCCAACCCCTGGGCTAGCGGGGGCCGGGTTTACAATGAGCAGTTCTTC.

The V call is TRBV12-3 or TRBV12-4, the J call TRBJ2-7; D remains unclear. The CDR3 is 15 amino acids. V was shortened by 1 base and J by 2 bases, with 12 bases between the two germline ends. The CDR3 sequence: CASSLGRTAAYEQYF. The DNA for the CDR3 is TGTGCCAGCAGTTTAGGAAGGACCGCTGCCTACGAGCAGTACTTC.

In this sample, this clonotype turned up once. The chain combines TRBV5-6 with TRBJ2-5; D is uncertain. V was shortened by 3 bases and J by 1 base, with 10 bases between the two germline ends. Germline lookup yields CDR1 SGHDT and CDR2 YYEEEE. The CDR3 is 14 amino acids. The CDR3 nucleotides are TGTGCCAGCAGCTCGAGACAAATCCAAGAGACCCAGTACTTC. Protein: CASSSRQIQETQYF.

This clonotype has only a few counts. This rearrangement joins TRBV15 to TRBJ2-3; 10 bases are shared with TRBD2. The length of the CDR3 is 19 residues. V lost 0 bases, J lost 6 bases, and 15 bases stayed unmatched. Germline V gene sequence: CDR1 LNHNV, CDR2 YYDKDF (reference sequence). The CDR3 loop reads CATSRDGELAGSRGDTQYF. CDR3 nucleotides: TGTGCCACCAGCAGAGATGGTGAACTAGCGGGGTCTAGGGGGGATACGCAGTATTTT.

The V gene is TRBV28, the J gene TRBJ1-1; 11 bases are shared with TRBD1. The germline CDR1 and CDR2 sequences are MDHEN and SYDVKM. Losses at the gene ends were 7 bases for V and 0 bases for J; bases not matched to a gene: 10. This CDR3 has 17 amino acids. The CDR3 DNA reads as TGTGCCAGCACCCCTCGCTGGACAGGGGGCATGAACACTGAAGCTTTCTTT. Translated, it gives CASTPRWTGGMNTEAFF.

The CDR3 DNA is TGTGCCAGCAGTATATACGGGGAGCACTTAAACACCGGGGAGCTGTTTTTT. It yields the protein CASSIYGEHLNTGELFF. The chain recombines TRBV12-3 or TRBV12-4 with TRBJ2-2; the D gene is possibly TRBD2 (5 bases). The CDR3 spans 17 residues. Trimming removed 5 bases from V and 2 bases from J, with 18 bases in between.

This clonotype was picked up many times. The V call is TRBV4-1, the J call TRBJ1-5, with a weak D call TRBD1 (5 bases). The germline V and J ends were trimmed by 1 base and 0 bases, with 7 bases remaining between them. Germline V gene sequence: CDR1 MGHRA, CDR2 YSYEKL. The length of the CDR3 is 15 residues. The CDR3 DNA is TGCGCCAGCAGCCAAGGTGGGGGTAGCAATCAGCCCCAGCATTTT. Translating it yields CASSQGGGSNQPQHF.